These 19 T cell receptor beta chains originate from one sample sequenced in a study of T cell clonality in common variable immunodeficiency. Using immunoSEQ multiplex PCR, the repertoire was profiled, and TCRdb retains in-frame clones only, with some absent. The sample offers approximately 81,000 clones and no singletons, the top ten holding 0.65% to 0.8%. The material sequenced was peripheral blood mononuclear cells. Every receptor here comes from a person between 18 and 75 years old in good health.

This clone was counted between two and nine times. The read terminates 3 residues ahead of where the CDR3 ends, so the germline J gene completes it. V is TRBV6-2 or TRBV6-3 and J is TRBJ1-2, with a weak D call TRBD1 (6 bases). Germline V gene lookup returns CDR1 MNHEY and CDR2 SVGEGT. This CDR3 has 16 residues. The CDR3 DNA, read in part, is TGTGCCAGCACCGGGGGGGACATCACCTCCTACAATGAC. Its translation is CASTGGDITSYND. The entire CDR3 reads CASTGGDITSYNDYTF.

This clone was picked up many times. The CDR3 end is not reached by the read, which stops 3 residues before it; the germline J gene fills it in. This chain connects TRBV11-2 to TRBJ1-6; 9 bases align to TRBD1. This CDR3 comprises 15 residues. After removal of 5 bases from V and 5 bases from J, the junction contained 4 bases not matched to a gene. Germline lookup yields CDR1 SGHAT and CDR2 FQNNGV. CDR3 DNA (partial): TGTGCCAGCAGCGCCGGGACAGGGAATAATTCACCC. Residues: CASSAGTGNNSP. The entire CDR3 protein reads CASSAGTGNNSPLHF.

This clone was observed at least ten times. The covered CDR3 bases are TGTGCCACCAGCGGGGGCTTACTCCATGGC. Translated: CATSGGLLHG. The whole CDR3 is CATSGGLLHGYTF. This chain connects TRBV15 to TRBJ1-2, with D perhaps matching TRBD1 (6 bases). The sequenced fragment ends 3 residues before the CDR3 boundary, so the rest is inferred from the germline J gene. Between the trimmed V and J ends, which lost 5 bases and 6 bases, there was a span of 13 bases. This CDR3 has 13 residues. CDR1 and CDR2 from the germline V gene are LNHNV and YYDKDF (reference sequence).

This clone was detected ten times or more. The CDR3 loop is CASSESLRREGRGDEQFF. CDR3 DNA (partial): TGCGCCAGCAGTGAGAGTTTAAGGCGGGAGGGCCGCGGCGATGAG. The chain couples TRBV10-2 to TRBJ2-1; 9 nucleotides align to TRBD2. The CDR3 is cut off 3 residues early in the read; its end comes from the germline J gene. Germline lookup yields CDR1 WSHSY and CDR2 SAAADI. V was pared by 2 bases and J by 8 bases, with 16 bases of the junction left unmatched. The CDR3 totals 18 residues.

This clone was counted many times. The CDR3 end lies 3 residues beyond the end of the read and is filled in from the germline J gene. This chain uses TRBV5-1 with TRBJ2-5; 11 bases are a match to TRBD2. Germline V gives CDR1 SGHRS, CDR2 YFSETQ. CDR3 length: 14 amino acids. V lost 3 bases to trimming and J lost 4 bases; unmatched junction nucleotides: 2. The CDR3 is CASSSGLAGETQYF. CDR3 bases read: TGCGCCAGCAGCTCTGGACTAGCGGGAGAGACC.

Ten or more counts support this clone. The read ends 3 residues shy of where the CDR3 ends; the end is completed using the germline J gene. V gene TRBV11-2 combines with J gene TRBJ2-7, with 9 bases that match TRBD1. CDR3 length: 15 amino acids. J lost 0 bases, V lost 0 bases, and 0 bases had no gene match. Germline assignment: CDR1 SGHAT and CDR2 FQNNGV. CDR3 residues: CASSLEQGASYEQYF. The sequenced part of the CDR3 DNA is TGTGCCAGCAGCTTAGAACAGGGGGCCTCCTACGAG.

This clone has at least ten counts. The read stops 3 residues short of the end of the CDR3; the missing end is completed from the germline J gene. The rearrangement joins TRBV2 to TRBJ2-1; 8 nucleotides match TRBD1. Germline CDR1 SNHLY, CDR2 FYNNEI. This CDR3 spans 15 amino acids. After removal of 7 bases from V and 8 bases from J, the junction contained 13 bases not matched to a gene. The CDR3 loop reads CASKTDRAFSYEQFF. The sequenced CDR3 bases are TGTGCCAGCAAGACGGACAGGGCGTTTTCCTATGAG.

This clone was recorded many times. The missing CDR3 end, 3 residues past where the read stops, is filled in from the germline J gene. This rearrangement joins TRBV7-8 to TRBJ2-7; 8 nucleotides match TRBD1. The ends lost 6 bases at V and 1 base at J; junction bases unmatched: 5. The CDR3 is 14 amino acids. Germline V gene lookup returns CDR1 SGHVS and CDR2 FQNEAQ. The CDR3 spells CASSLTGASYEQYF. CDR3 DNA, as far as it was read: TGTGCCAGCAGTTTGACAGGGGCATCCTACGAG.

This clone was recorded at least ten times. The DNA ends 3 residues before the CDR3 does, and the rest of the CDR3 is filled in from the germline J gene. V gene TRBV5-1 combines with J gene TRBJ2-1; 8 nucleotides match TRBD2. Germline trimming cut 3 bases from V and 5 bases from J; bases unmatched to any gene: 7. Germline CDR1 SGHRS, CDR2 YFSETQ. The CDR3 runs 15 residues. This chain's CDR3 is CASSSGLAFDNEQFF. CDR3 DNA, as far as it was read: TGCGCCAGCAGCTCAGGACTAGCCTTCGACAATGAG.

This clone was counted ten times or more. The CDR3 goes on 3 residues after the read ends, and that part is filled in from the germline J gene. The chain links TRBV20-1 to TRBJ2-1; D may be TRBD2 (6 bases). Trimming cost V 0 bases and J 6 bases, with 15 bases left between them. The CDR3 covers 15 residues. Germline CDR1 is DFQATT and CDR2 is SNEGSKA (reference sequence). The CDR3 protein is CSARDREGAGNEQFF. The CDR3 bases that were read are TGCAGTGCTAGAGATCGTGAGGGAGCGGGCAATGAG.

This clone was counted at least ten times. The read terminates 3 residues before the CDR3 end, so the remaining end is supplied by the germline J gene. The chain recombines TRBV7-2 with TRBJ1-6; D might be TRBD1 (6 bases). Looked up from germline, CDR1 is SGHTA and CDR2 is FQGNSA. The CDR3 runs 15 residues. V lost 4 bases, J lost 3 bases, and 10 bases lay in between. The CDR3 bases that were read are TGTGCCAGCAGCTCCTGGACAGTCTATAATTCACCC. The encoded protein is CASSSWTVYNSP. The whole CDR3 reads CASSSWTVYNSPLHF.

This clone was observed many times. The sequence runs out 3 residues before the end of the CDR3; the remainder is reconstructed from the germline J gene. The chain carries TRBV10-3 and TRBJ2-7, with 7 nucleotides matching TRBD1. The V segment lost 10 bases and the J segment 2 bases; nucleotides outside the gene matches: 5. Germline lookup yields CDR1 ENHRY and CDR2 SYGVKD. This CDR3 has 12 amino acids. The CDR3 bases that were read are TGTGCCAGCGGACAGGAGCCCTACGAG. It specifies CASGQEPYE. The whole CDR3 region reads CASGQEPYEQYF.

This clone has a count of ten or more. The read terminates 3 residues before the CDR3 end, so the remaining end is supplied by the germline J gene. The rearrangement joins TRBV14 to TRBJ2-3; 9 nucleotides match TRBD1. J was trimmed by 3 bases and V by 11 bases; bases with no gene match: 6. Germline V gives CDR1 SGHDN, CDR2 FVKESK. The CDR3 has 13 residues. Partial CDR3 DNA: TGTGCCGTCCGACAGGGGGGTACAGATACG. Encoded protein: CAVRQGGTDT. The entire CDR3 is CAVRQGGTDTQYF.

Ten or more counts support this clone. The read finishes 3 residues shy of the CDR3 end, and the germline J gene is used to complete it. V usage is TRBV18 and J usage is TRBJ2-3; D gene uncertain. Germline assignment: CDR1 KGHSH and CDR2 LQKENI. This CDR3 is built from 14 residues. V lost 3 bases and J lost 6, with 13 bases in between. Partial CDR3 DNA: TGTGCCAGCTCACCCCAGAACCATTTGGATACG. Protein: CASSPQNHLDT. Given in full, the CDR3 is CASSPQNHLDTQYF.

This clone was recorded at least ten times. The CDR3 end falls 3 residues outside the read, so it is completed with the germline J gene. The chain is built from TRBV12-5 and TRBJ2-3; D is possibly TRBD2 (6 bases). The CDR3 spans 13 residues. Trimming took 7 bases from V and 4 from J, leaving 12 bases between them. Germline values: CDR1 LGHNT, CDR2 FRNRAP. CDR3 bases read: TGTGCTAGTGCCTTCGGAGGGGCAGATACG. Its protein is CASAFGGADT. Given in full, the CDR3 is CASAFGGADTQYF.

This clone was recorded many times. The read comes to an end 3 residues before the CDR3 does, leaving the germline J gene to fill in the end. The gene calls are TRBV7-2 and TRBJ2-3; tentative D call: TRBD2 (6 bases). The ends were cut back, 2 bases at V and 2 bases at J, with 11 bases in the middle. The germline gives CDR1 SGHTA, CDR2 FQGNSA. The CDR3 consists of 15 residues. Partial CDR3 DNA: TGTGCCAGCAGCTTATGGACGGGGGACACAGATACG. This codes for CASSLWTGDTDT. From start to end, the CDR3 is CASSLWTGDTDTQYF.

This clone was picked up many times. Read coverage stops 3 residues before the CDR3 terminus; the germline J gene supplies the remainder. This sequence joins TRBV20-1 and TRBJ2-3; 12 bases fit TRBD2. This CDR3 has 18 amino acids. Germline V lookup: CDR1 DFQATT, CDR2 SNEGSKA (reference sequence). The J segment lost 3 bases and the V segment lost 3 bases, leaving 13 bases of the junction unmatched. CDR3 DNA (partial): TGCAGTGCTAGTAAACTAGCGGGAGGTACCCCGCGTACAGATACG. This codes for CSASKLAGGTPRTDT. The complete CDR3 sequence is CSASKLAGGTPRTDTQYF.

This clone was recorded a few times. The read terminates 3 residues before the CDR3 end, so the remaining end is supplied by the germline J gene. The chain recombines TRBV5-1 with TRBJ2-7, with D tentatively TRBD2 (5 bases). Germline V lookup: CDR1 SGHRS, CDR2 YFSETQ. V was pared by 5 bases and J by 0 bases, with 15 bases between. CDR3 length: 15 residues. Here the CDR3 reads CASSPLAGSSYEQYF. The sequenced CDR3 bases are TGCGCCAGCAGTCCCTTGGCGGGTAGCTCCTACGAG.

This clone was observed many times. The read terminates 3 residues before the CDR3 end, so the remaining end is supplied by the germline J gene. The gene calls are TRBV12-5 and TRBJ2-3; TRBD2 matches 7 bases. The CDR3 runs 15 residues. V shed 1 base and J 5 bases; nucleotides not matched to a gene: 6. Germline V gene lookup returns CDR1 LGHNT and CDR2 FRNRAP. The CDR3 loop is CASGLGGLGVDTQYF. CDR3 bases read: TGTGCTAGTGGTTTGGGAGGACTAGGAGTAGATACG. Complete variable domain (other parts from reference TRBV12-5 and TRBJ2-3): DARVTQTPRHKVTEMGQEVTMRCQPILGHNTVFWYRQTMMQGLELLAYFRNRAPLDDSGMPKDRFSAEMPDATLATLKIQPSEPRDSAVYFCASGLGGLGVDTQYFGPGTRLTVL.